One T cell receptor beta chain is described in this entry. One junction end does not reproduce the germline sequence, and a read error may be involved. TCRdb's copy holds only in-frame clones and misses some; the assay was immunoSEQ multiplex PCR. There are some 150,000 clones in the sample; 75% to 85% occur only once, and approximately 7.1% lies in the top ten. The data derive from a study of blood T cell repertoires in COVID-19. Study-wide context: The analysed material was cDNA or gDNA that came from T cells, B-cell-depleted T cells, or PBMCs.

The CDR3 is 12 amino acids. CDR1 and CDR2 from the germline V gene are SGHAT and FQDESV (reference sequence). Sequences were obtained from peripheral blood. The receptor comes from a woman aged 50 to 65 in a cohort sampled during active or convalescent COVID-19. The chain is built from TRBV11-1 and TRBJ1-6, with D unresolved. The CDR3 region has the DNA TGTGCCAGCGGCTTTGTCGATTCACCCCTCCACTTT. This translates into CASGFVDSPLHF.